The 11 T cell receptor beta chains below were found in one sample sequenced in a study of human T cells and chemical hapten exposure. The time point was: pre-sensitization, week 0. The treatment denotes: therapeutic diphenylcyclopropenone sensitization with weekly scalp DPC. TCRdb passed the RACE reads through MiXCR, listing each CDR3 protein once. Of about 59,000 distinct CDR3 sequences in the sample, about 11% were seen once. The specimen was whole blood, collected in connection with sensitization to the hapten diphenylcyclopropenone (DPC). The receptor set was obtained from a woman between 35 and 50 years old with alopecia areata. Some clones in this sample may be carry-over from other donors' samples.

Regarding this clonotype: A much larger clone lies one base from this, so it may be a read error. The chain joins TRBV11-2 to TRBJ2-6; no firm D call. The CDR3 contains 19 residues. Germline V gene data show CDR1 as SGHAT and CDR2 as FQNNGV. Here the CDR3 DNA reads TGTGTCAGCAGCCTATATTCCGAGACATCTGTATCTGGGGCCAACGTCCTGACTTTC. It codes for CVSSLYSETSVSGANVLTF. The complete variable domain, with remaining parts taken from reference TRBV11-2 and TRBJ2-6, reads EAGVAQSPRYKIIEKRQSVAFWCNPISGHATLYWYQQILGQGPKLLIQFQNNGVVDDSQLPKDRFSAERLKGVDSTLKIQPAKLEDSAVYLCVSSLYSETSVSGANVLTFGAGSRLTVL.

This clonotype appeared a few times. The chain links TRBV28 to TRBJ1-1; D remains ambiguous. Trimming took 7 bases from V and 2 from J, leaving 14 bases between them. The CDR3 extends over 14 amino acids. Germline CDR1 and CDR2: MDHEN and SYDVKM. This chain's CDR3 is CASNVGSFNTEAFF. For the CDR3, the DNA is TGTGCCAGCAACGTTGGGTCTTTTAACACTGAAGCTTTCTTT.

The DNA of the CDR3 is TGCAGTGCCTCCGTCGGGGAGACCCAGTACTTC. Its translation: CSASVGETQYF. V and J are TRBV20-1 and TRBJ2-5; D not resolved. CDR1 DFQATT and CDR2 SNEGSKA come from the germline V gene (reference sequence). The ends were cut back, 6 bases at V and 5 bases at J, with 10 bases in the middle. The CDR3 consists of 11 residues.

This clonotype was seen repeatedly, ten times or more. The gene calls are TRBV6-2 or TRBV6-3 and TRBJ2-4, with D perhaps matching TRBD1 (6 bases). CDR1 is MNHEY, CDR2 SVGEGT, per germline. The CDR3 covers 15 residues. Trimming removed 5 bases at V and 10 bases at J, with 21 bases between. CDR3 nucleotides: TGTGCCAGCAGTGACACAGGGAGAAGTATGTATATTCAGTACTTC. Translated, it gives CASSDTGRSMYIQYF.

The sample holds many counts of this clonotype. The V gene is TRBV19, the J gene TRBJ2-3, with no clear D. CDR3 length: 12 amino acids. The V and J ends lost 4 bases and 4 bases respectively, with 6 bases between them. Germline V lookup: CDR1 LNHDA, CDR2 SQIVND (reference sequence). DNA of the CDR3: TGTGCCAGTAGTACAGCTTCAGATACGCAGTATTTT. This translates into CASSTASDTQYF.

This clonotype came up many times. The chain is built from TRBV14 and TRBJ2-3; D may be TRBD1 (5 bases). CDR3 length: 14 amino acids. Trimming cost V 4 bases and J 5 bases, with 13 bases left between them. Per the germline V gene, CDR1 is SGHDN and CDR2 is FVKESK. In DNA, the CDR3 is TGTGCCAGCAGCCTCGTCCCAGGGCTAGATACGCAGTATTTT. This gives the protein CASSLVPGLDTQYF.

This clonotype showed up just a few times. This sequence joins TRBV7-3 and TRBJ2-1; perhaps TRBD2 as D (7 bases). There are 12 residues in the CDR3. The germline V and J ends were trimmed by 0 bases and 15 bases, with 12 bases remaining between them. The germline gives CDR1 SGHTA, CDR2 FQGTGA. CDR3 sequence: CASSLTGGLLFF. CDR3 DNA sequence: TGTGCCAGCAGCTTAACGGGGGGGCTCCTGTTCTTC.

This sequence joins TRBV27 and TRBJ2-3, with D possibly called TRBD1 or TRBD2 (5 bases each). The CDR3 totals 14 residues. Germline V gives CDR1 MNHEY, CDR2 SMNVEV (reference sequence). V was pared by 4 bases and J by 0 bases, with 8 bases between. The CDR3 loop is CASSSGRSTDTQYF. CDR3 in DNA: TGTGCCAGCAGTTCGGGACGTAGCACAGATACGCAGTATTTT.

This clonotype has just a few counts. This chain links TRBV7-3 with TRBJ2-1; TRBD1 aligns across 7 bases. Germline V CDR1 and CDR2: SGHTA, FQGTGA. V shed 5 bases and J 4 bases; nucleotides not matched to a gene: 8. The CDR3 is made up of 15 amino acids. The DNA for the CDR3 is TGTGCCAGCAGCCCGTCCCGGGACAGATACAATGAGCAGTTCTTC. It codes for CASSPSRDRYNEQFF. Filled out from reference TRBV7-3 and TRBJ2-1, the complete variable domain reads GAGVSQTPSNKVTEKGKYVELRCDPISGHTALYWYRQSLGQGPEFLIYFQGTGAADDSGLPNDRFFAVRPEGSVSTLKIQRTERGDSAVYLCASSPSRDRYNEQFFGPGTRLTVL.

This clonotype was detected many times. The J gene is TRBJ2-1, the V gene TRBV7-9, with 8 bases identical to TRBD1. CDR3 length: 14 residues. CDR1 is SEHNR, CDR2 FQNEAQ, per germline (reference sequence). Trimming removed 6 bases from V and 8 bases from J; junction bases left unmatched: 9. The CDR3 loop is CASSSDREPYEQFF. For the CDR3, the DNA is TGTGCCAGCAGTTCGGACAGGGAGCCCTATGAGCAGTTCTTC.

Only a few counts were recorded for this clonotype. The chain employs TRBV7-2 and TRBJ2-7; TRBD2 agrees at 7 bases. The CDR3 runs to 14 residues. With V trimmed by 0 bases and J by 3 bases, 2 bases remained unmatched. Germline V gene lookup returns CDR1 SGHTA and CDR2 FQGNSA. The chain's CDR3 is CASSLAASGYEQYF. The CDR3 DNA reads TGTGCCAGCAGCTTAGCGGCTAGCGGCTACGAGCAGTACTTC.